A selection of T cell receptor beta chains follows, all from one sample in a study of human versus mouse CDR3 diversity and MHC coevolution. Using immunoSEQ multiplex PCR, the repertoire was profiled, and TCRdb retains in-frame clones only, with some absent. The sample contains about 73,000 clones, 92% of which appear only once. The sequenced sample was naive CD4+ T cells from blood. The receptors stem from a person between 25 and 70 years old in good health. The CDR3 runs from the conserved cysteine through the conserved F or W. A D gene is named only where the DNA matches it firmly. Some rows have no size entry. The others give once, few or many, or a class for an expanded clone.

>TRBV4-1|.|TRBJ2-1|TRBD2
TGCGCCAGCAGCCAAGCGGGGGGCTCCTACAATGAGCAGTTCTTC
CASSQAGGSYNEQFF
>TRBV6-6|.|TRBJ2-7|TRBD1
TGTGCCAGCAGAAGGACAGGGGAGGGGGAGCAGTACTTC
CASRRTGEGEQYF
>TRBV10-3|few|TRBJ2-1|.
TGTGCCATCAGTGACTTCGATGAGCAGTTCTTC
CAISDFDEQFF
>TRBV19|.|TRBJ1-2|.
TGTGCCAGTACCCCAGGGAACTATGGCTACACCTTC
CASTPGNYGYTF
>TRBV7-9|.|TRBJ2-1|TRBD2
TGTGCCAGCAGCTTAGGTAGCGGGGGGGCCAATGAGCAGTTCTTC
CASSLGSGGANEQFF
>TRBV5-1|.|TRBJ2-5|.
TGCGCCAGCACCCCCCATTTAGTCGAGGAGACCCAGTACTTC
CASTPHLVEETQYF
>TRBV28|.|TRBJ1-1|.
TGTGCCAGCAGTCTCGGCGGGGGAGCTTTCTTT
CASSLGGGAFF
>TRBV28|.|TRBJ1-1|TRBD1
TGTGCCAGCAGGGAGGGATCGGGACAGGGAGCCACTGAAGCTTTCTTT
CASREGSGQGATEAFF
>TRBV7-3|.|TRBJ2-2|TRBD1
TGTGCCAGCAGCCTCTACCAGGGACAGGGAAGGCCCGGGGAGCTGTTTTTT
CASSLYQGQGRPGELFF
>TRBV6-6|.|TRBJ1-6|TRBD1
TGTGCCAGCAGTTACTCAGGACAGGGGCGGAATTCACCCCTCCACTTT
CASSYSGQGRNSPLHF
>TRBV5-5|.|TRBJ2-2|.
TGTGCCAGCAGCTTGGAACAGGCGAACACCGGGGAGCTGTTTTTT
CASSLEQANTGELFF
>TRBV29-1|.|TRBJ1-1|.
TGCAGCGTAGATCTTGCGGGGTTCCGCACTGAAGCTTTCTTT
CSVDLAGFRTEAFF
>TRBV10-3|.|TRBJ2-5|TRBD1
TGTGCCACAGGGGGCCAAGAGACCCAGTACTTC
CATGGQETQYF
>TRBV7-9|.|TRBJ2-3|.
TGTGCCAGCAGCAACCGGGGGGCGGGGTCAGATACGCAGTATTTT
CASSNRGAGSDTQYF
>TRBV6-5|.|TRBJ1-2|TRBD1
TGTGCCAGCAGTTACCTACAGGGGCCTGGCTACACCTTC
CASSYLQGPGYTF
>TRBV6-1|.|TRBJ2-5|TRBD1
TGTGCCAGCAGAGAGACAGGGGGGGAGACCCAGTACTTC
CASRETGGETQYF
>TRBV6-5|.|TRBJ1-6|.
TGTGCCAGCGCAACCCGGGACAAAGTCTCGGTGGTCCACTTT
CASATRDKVSVVHF
>TRBV6-5|.|TRBJ2-5|.
TGTGCCAGCAGCCCGAGGCCCCCCCGCGAGACCCAGTACTTC
CASSPRPPRETQYF
>TRBV9|.|TRBJ2-5|TRBD2
TGTGCCAGCAGCGTAGCCGGCGGGAGTAAAGAGACCCAGTACTTC
CASSVAGGSKETQYF
>TRBV4-1|.|TRBJ1-6|TRBD1
TGCGCCAGCAGCCAAGGGGCGGGACAGGCGATTTCACCCCTCCACTTT
CASSQGAGQAISPLHF
>TRBV7-2|once|TRBJ1-2|.
TGTGCCAGCAGCTTAGGATTACAGGGCGACGCCTATGGCTACACCTTC
CASSLGLQGDAYGYTF
>TRBV2|.|TRBJ1-6|.
TGTGCCAGCAGTGACGAAACAGGCTATAATTCACCCCTCCACTTT
CASSDETGYNSPLHF
>TRBV19|.|TRBJ2-7|.
TGTGCCAGTAGTATGGCTTCAGGGCCCTACGAGCAGTACTTC
CASSMASGPYEQYF
>TRBV28|.|TRBJ1-2|.
TGTGCCAGCATACCGGGACAACTTATTAACTATGGCTACACCTTC
CASIPGQLINYGYTF
>TRBV19|.|TRBJ2-5|.
TGTGCCAGTAGTGCCACGGTAGGGGGAGAGACCCAGTACTTC
CASSATVGGETQYF
>TRBV10-1|.|TRBJ2-7|.
TGCGCCAGCCCTTTTTTCATTTACAGTGAAGCCCCCACCCTGGGGCAGTACTTC
CASPFFIYSEAPTLGQYF
>TRBV29-1|once|TRBJ2-5|.
TGCAGCGTTGGTCCCGGCGGGGAAGAGACCCAGTACTTC
CSVGPGGEETQYF
>TRBV5-1|.|TRBJ1-1|.
TGCGCCAGCAGCTTGTGGGAAGGGGGCACTGAAGCTTTCTTT
CASSLWEGGTEAFF
>TRBV7-9|.|TRBJ2-7|.
TGTGCCATCGAGAGCTCCTACGAGCAGTACTTC
CAIESSYEQYF
>TRBV15|.|TRBJ2-7|.
TGTGCCACCAGCAGAGATTTAAAGCGCGAGCAGTACTTC
CATSRDLKREQYF
>TRBV10-3|.|TRBJ1-3|.
TGTGCCATCCGACGGGGGGTCGGAAACACCATATATTTT
CAIRRGVGNTIYF
>TRBV7-2|.|TRBJ1-2|.
TGTGCCAGCAGCTCCCCCGCAGGGTTTTGGGGTGGCTACACCTTC
CASSSPAGFWGGYTF
>TRBV9|.|TRBJ2-3|.
TGTGCCAGCAGCGTAGGTATCGGGTTAGATACGCAGTATTTT
CASSVGIGLDTQYF
>TRBV29-1|.|TRBJ2-1|TRBD2
TGCAGCGTTGTGTGGGGCGGCGGGAGGAATGAGCAGTTCTTC
CSVVWGGGRNEQFF
>TRBV5-4|.|TRBJ1-4|TRBD1
TGTGCCAGCAGCTTGGCGCCGGGGACAGATGAAAAACTGTTTTTT
CASSLAPGTDEKLFF
>TRBV7-9|.|TRBJ2-3|TRBD2
TGTGCCAGCAGCTTAGCAGCGGGAGTGGTCACAGATACGCAGTATTTT
CASSLAAGVVTDTQYF
>TRBV7-2|.|TRBJ2-3|TRBD2
TGTGCCAGCAGCTTAGCTCCTAGCGGGGGTCCCGCGGATACGCAGTATTTT
CASSLAPSGGPADTQYF
>TRBV18|.|TRBJ2-1|.
TGTGCCAGCTCCAACCAGGGGAATTCTATGTACAATGAGCAGTTCTTC
CASSNQGNSMYNEQFF
>TRBV6-1|.|TRBJ2-7|.
TGTGCCAGCAGTGAAGAGAAACTGCCCCCCTACGAGCAGTACTTC
CASSEEKLPPYEQYF
>TRBV7-8|.|TRBJ1-3|.
TGTGCCAGCAGCGCAAGCGGGGGCTCTGGAAACACCATATATTTT
CASSASGGSGNTIYF
>TRBV29-1|.|TRBJ2-1|.
TGCAGCGTCGCCGTTTCCGGGGGCAATGAGCAGTTCTTC
CSVAVSGGNEQFF
>TRBV7-9|few|TRBJ1-6|TRBD1
TGTGCCAGCAGCTACCGACAGGGGTTGGATTCACCCCTCCACTTT
CASSYRQGLDSPLHF
>TRBV6-1|.|TRBJ2-7|TRBD1
TGTGCCAGCAGTGAAAGGCTGGGGACAGGGGCCTACGAGCAGTACTTC
CASSERLGTGAYEQYF
>TRBV7-2|.|TRBJ2-7|.
TGTGCCAGCAGCTGGAAAGGGGATGGGGGGTACGAGCAGTACTTC
CASSWKGDGGYEQYF
>TRBV18|.|TRBJ2-5|.
TGTGCCAGCTCACCGAACAGCCCGCCCCAAGAGACCCAGTACTTC
CASSPNSPPQETQYF